The 13 T cell receptor beta chains below all came from one sample that was sequenced in a study of T cells in Graves' hyperthyroidism and ophthalmopathy. Template material for amplifying TCR beta CDR3 regions consisted of RNA transcripts. Carried out on the TCR CDR3, a first-round RT-PCR used the HTBI primer set. MiXCR, applied by TCRdb to the multiplex PCR reads, yields one record per CDR3 protein. The sample lists 550,000 to 850,000 distinct CDR3 sequences; 15% to 20% were seen once. Material for sequencing was blood. These receptor sequences come from a woman aged 50 to 60 with Graves' hyperthyroidism that later progressed to Graves' ophthalmopathy.

This clonotype occurred a few times. A much more abundant neighbour one base away suggests this may be a read error. V gene TRBV12-3 or TRBV12-4 combines with J gene TRBJ1-5; 8 bases agree with TRBD1. There are 15 residues in the CDR3. CDR3 DNA: TGTGCCAACAGTATAGCAGGGGGCGGCAATCAGCCCCAGCATTTT. It codes for CANSIAGGGNQPQHF.

With respect to this clonotype: In this CDR3 the conserved last residue, phenylalanine or tryptophan, is missing, so a read error is likely. This chain connects TRBV11-2 to TRBJ1-2; D is unresolved. Germline V lookup: CDR1 SGHAT, CDR2 FQNNGV. With 7 bases removed from V and 5 bases from J, the gap between germline ends came to 17 bases. The CDR3 spans 14 residues. Here the CDR3 DNA reads TGTGCCAGCACCCTAGGAGGCGGAGCGTATGGCTACACCCTC. It specifies CASTLGGGAYGYTL.

In its sample, this clonotype was seen many times. The chain is built from TRBV12-3 or TRBV12-4 and TRBJ1-1, with 11 bases aligning to TRBD1. Trimming at V came to 5 bases and at J to 5 bases, leaving 7 bases not matched to a gene. The CDR3 is made up of 15 amino acids. CDR3 sequence: CASSAGDRGWTEAFF. The CDR3 DNA reads TGTGCCAGCAGTGCCGGGGACAGGGGGTGGACTGAAGCTTTCTTT.

This clonotype has at least ten counts. This chain joins TRBV24-1 and TRBJ1-1; tentative D call: TRBD1 (5 bases). Germline loops: CDR1 KGHDR, CDR2 SFDVKD. CDR3 size: 12 residues. The V gene lost 8 bases and the J gene lost 11 bases, with 17 bases spanning the gap. CDR3 DNA: TGTGCCACCATGACAGACGACCTAACGGCTTTCTTT. This codes for CATMTDDLTAFF.

The gene calls are TRBV5-5 and TRBJ1-4; D is undetermined. There are 15 residues in the CDR3. Trimming shortened V by 1 base and J by 8 bases, and 15 bases separated the two germline ends. Germline CDR1 SGHKS, CDR2 YYEKEE (reference sequence). This CDR3 is CASSLISGTREKLFF. In DNA, the CDR3 is TGTGCCAGCAGCTTGATTAGCGGCACGAGGGAAAAACTGTTTTTT.

This chain uses TRBV6-2 or TRBV6-3 with TRBJ2-7; TRBD1 agrees at 7 bases. Per germline, CDR1 MNHEY and CDR2 SVGEGT. This CDR3 is 15 amino acids long. V lost 5 bases to trimming and J lost 2 bases; unmatched junction nucleotides: 9. CDR3 bases: TGTGCCAGCAGTCAGAGACAGGGTATCCCCTACGAGCAGTACTTC. Its protein is CASSQRQGIPYEQYF.

The gene calls are TRBV7-3 and TRBJ2-3, with TRBD2 matching 9 bases. This CDR3 has 16 amino acids. Germline V CDR1 and CDR2: SGHTA, FQGTGA. The trim removed 2 bases at V and 4 bases at J, leaving 7 bases unmatched. The DNA for the CDR3 is TGTGCCAGCAGCTTAGCCCTGCGGGGGGGTTCAGATACGCAGTATTTT. Translated, it gives CASSLALRGGSDTQYF.

This clonotype was seen repeatedly, ten times or more. CDR3 sequence: CASSRTDRSTDTQYF. CDR3 DNA sequence: TGTGCCAGCTCGCGCACAGACCGTAGCACAGATACGCAGTATTTT. The chain links TRBV18 to TRBJ2-3; no clear D. There are 15 residues in the CDR3. Trimming cost V 6 bases and J 0 bases, with 13 bases left between them. Germline V gene data show CDR1 as KGHSH and CDR2 as LQKENI.

This clonotype was observed many times. The J gene is TRBJ2-1, the V gene TRBV3-1; D is uncertain. The CDR3 is 11 amino acids. The V gene's germline CDR1 is LGHDT and CDR2 YNNKEL (reference sequence). The germline V and J ends were trimmed by 6 bases and 8 bases, with 8 bases remaining between them. Here the CDR3 DNA reads TGTGCCAGCAGGGTCGAGCATGAGCAGTTCTTC. It codes for CASRVEHEQFF.

This clonotype has more than one count but fewer than ten. This chain links TRBV20-1 with TRBJ2-1; 9 bases match TRBD2. The CDR3 is made up of 12 amino acids. V trimming: 3 bases; J trimming: 9 bases; junction bases outside the gene matches: 3. Germline values: CDR1 DFQATT, CDR2 SNEGSKA (reference sequence). CDR3 nucleotide sequence: TGCAGTGCTAGTAGCGGGGGTAGTGAGCAGTTCTTC. Translated: CSASSGGSEQFF.

The CDR3 bases are TGTGCCATCAGTGATCCAGATTACAATGAGCAGTTCTTC. Translated, it gives CAISDPDYNEQFF. This chain uses TRBV10-3 with TRBJ2-1; no clear D gene. V lost 3 bases to trimming and J lost 4 bases, with 7 bases between them. The CDR3 is made up of 13 amino acids. The germline V gene has CDR1 ENHRY and CDR2 SYGVKD.

The rearrangement links TRBV19 to TRBJ1-2; possible D gene TRBD1, 5 bases. CDR1 is LNHDA, CDR2 SQIVND, per germline (reference sequence). V lost 7 bases and J lost 0, with 15 bases in between. This CDR3 comprises 15 residues. CDR3 coding DNA: TGTGCCAGTATCCGGGGACTGAACTCTAACTATGGCTACACCTTC. It translates to CASIRGLNSNYGYTF.

V gene TRBV5-1 combines with J gene TRBJ1-2; tentative D call: TRBD1 (5 bases). In germline, CDR1 is SGHRS, CDR2 YFSETQ. The CDR3 covers 15 residues. V lost 0 bases to trimming and J lost 5 bases, with 14 bases between them. The CDR3 protein is CASSLGKSAGYGYTF. DNA of the CDR3: TGCGCCAGCAGCTTGGGGAAGTCGGCAGGGTATGGCTACACCTTC.